These T cell receptor beta chains were read from a single sample in a study of beta chain features in type 1 diabetes. Sequencing was performed with immunoSEQ multiplex PCR; in TCRdb, only in-frame clones are kept and a portion is missing. The sample records nearly 700,000 clones, about an eighth being singletons. What was sequenced was naive CD4+ T cells from blood. These receptors came from a man between 18 and 35 years old with type 1 diabetes. Both conserved end residues are part of each CDR3. D genes are given only for firm matches. Clone size is not always given. Where it is, it says once, few, many or a class for expanded clones.

>few|TRBJ1-3|NA|TRBV5-1
TGCGCCAGCAGCTTCGGGACTGCTGGAAACACCATATATTTT
CASSFGTAGNTIYF
>NA|TRBJ1-4|NA|TRBV7-6
TGTGCCAGCAGTGGGGGGTACGCCGTGAATGAAAAACTGTTTTTT
CASSGGYAVNEKLFF
>NA|TRBJ2-3|TRBD2|TRBV30
TGTGCCTGGACCGAGCGGGGGGGCCCAGATACGCAGTATTTT
CAWTERGGPDTQYF
>NA|TRBJ2-4|TRBD1|TRBV30
TGTGCCTGGGATGGACAGGGGGCTCCCAAAAACATTCAGTACTTC
CAWDGQGAPKNIQYF
>few|TRBJ2-1|TRBD2|TRBV7-2
TGTGCCAGCAGCCCCTGGGGACTACATGAGCAGTTCTTC
CASSPWGLHEQFF
>NA|TRBJ1-1|NA|TRBV19
TGTGCCAGTAGTATGTGGCAGGAAGCTTTCTTT
CASSMWQEAFF
>NA|TRBJ2-5|NA|TRBV7-9
TGTGCCAGCAGCCCCCGCGGTATCCAAGAGACCCAGTACTTC
CASSPRGIQETQYF
>few|TRBJ1-5|NA|TRBV2
TGTGCCAGCAGTGAAACCAGAGGGGCGTATCAGCCCCAGCATTTT
CASSETRGAYQPQHF
>NA|TRBJ2-5|NA|TRBV25-1
TGTGCCAGCAGTGGCGGGGGGACAGGCCAGCAAGAGACCCAGTACTTC
CASSGGGTGQQETQYF
>few|TRBJ2-1|NA|TRBV6-6
TGTGCCAGCAGTTATTCCGATGAGCAGTTCTTC
CASSYSDEQFF
>few|TRBJ2-7|TRBD1|TRBV27
TGTGCCAGCAGCACCGACAGGGGGGTTCACGAGCAGTACTTC
CASSTDRGVHEQYF
>NA|TRBJ2-3|TRBD2|TRBV7-9
TGTGCCAGCCACTTCTGGGGGGGTCGGCCAGATACGCAGTATTTT
CASHFWGGRPDTQYF
>NA|TRBJ2-7|NA|TRBV29-1
TGCAGCGTTGAGACAGGAGACTACGAGCAGTACTTC
CSVETGDYEQYF
>NA|TRBJ2-1|TRBD2|TRBV4-1
TGCGCCAGCAGCCCCTACGAGACTAGCGGCAATGAGCAGTTCTTC
CASSPYETSGNEQFF
>NA|TRBJ2-1|NA|TRBV18
TGTGCCAGCTCACCCACCCAGATAAGCAATGAGCAGTTCTTC
CASSPTQISNEQFF
>NA|TRBJ2-5|NA|TRBV14
TGTGCCAGCAGCCAAGGCCTGGGGAGAGTTGAGACCCAGTACTTC
CASSQGLGRVETQYF
>few|TRBJ1-1|NA|TRBV27
TGTGCCAGCAGTCCCACGCGGGGAGGCACTGAAGCTTTCTTT
CASSPTRGGTEAFF
>NA|TRBJ1-2|NA|TRBV6-6
TGTGCCAGCAGTTCAGGGGCGCGGGGCTACACCTTC
CASSSGARGYTF
>few|TRBJ2-5|TRBD2|TRBV5-1
TGCGCCAGCAGCTTGGGGACTAGCCAAGAGACCCAGTACTTC
CASSLGTSQETQYF
>few|TRBJ1-4|NA|TRBV14
TGTGCCAGCAGCCAGGGACACAATGAAAAACTGTTTTTT
CASSQGHNEKLFF
>few|TRBJ2-2|NA|TRBV5-1
TGCGCCAGCAGCTTTCCAGGGGTGGGGACGAACACCGGGGAGCTGTTTTTT
CASSFPGVGTNTGELFF
>few|TRBJ2-2|NA|TRBV9
TGTGCCAGCAGCGGCACCGAGGGGTACACCGGGGAGCTGTTTTTT
CASSGTEGYTGELFF
>NA|TRBJ1-1|NA|TRBV30
TGTGCCTGGACAGGACAGCTGAACACTGAAGCTTTCTTT
CAWTGQLNTEAFF
>few|TRBJ2-3|NA|TRBV18
TGTGCCAGCTCACCTTCGGGGGTAACAGATACGCAGTATTTT
CASSPSGVTDTQYF
>few|TRBJ2-7|TRBD1|TRBV6-5
TGTGCCAGCAGTTACTCTGGAGGACAGGGGCTCGAGCAGTACTTC
CASSYSGGQGLEQYF
>many|TRBJ2-3|NA|TRBV14
TGTGCCAGCAGCCTGCTGGATACGCAGTATTTT
CASSLLDTQYF
>few|TRBJ2-7|NA|TRBV10-3
TGTGCCATCAGTGAAGGAGGCGGTTCGAGACCCGAGCAGTACTTC
CAISEGGGSRPEQYF